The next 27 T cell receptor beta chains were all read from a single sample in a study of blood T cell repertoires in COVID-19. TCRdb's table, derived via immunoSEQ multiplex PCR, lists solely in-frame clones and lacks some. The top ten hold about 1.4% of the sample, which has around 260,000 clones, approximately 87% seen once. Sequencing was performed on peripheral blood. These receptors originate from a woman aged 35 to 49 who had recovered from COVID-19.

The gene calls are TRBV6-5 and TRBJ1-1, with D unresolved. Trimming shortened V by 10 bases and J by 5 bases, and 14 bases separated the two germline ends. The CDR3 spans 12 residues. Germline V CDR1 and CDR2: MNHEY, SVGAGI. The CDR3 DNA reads TGTGCCACGCGGAGAGGTTTAACTGAAGCTTTCTTT. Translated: CATRRGLTEAFF.

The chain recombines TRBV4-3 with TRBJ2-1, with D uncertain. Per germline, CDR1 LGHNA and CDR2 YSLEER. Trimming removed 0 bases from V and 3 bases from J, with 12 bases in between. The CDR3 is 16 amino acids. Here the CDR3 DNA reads TGCGCCAGCAGCCAAGATGGCCCTAGTGGCTACAATGAGCAGTTCTTC. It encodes CASSQDGPSGYNEQFF.

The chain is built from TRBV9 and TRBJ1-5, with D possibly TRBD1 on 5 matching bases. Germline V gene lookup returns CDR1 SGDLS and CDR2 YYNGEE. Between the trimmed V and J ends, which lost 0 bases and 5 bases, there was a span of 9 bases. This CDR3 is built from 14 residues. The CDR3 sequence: CASSVAGHYQPQHF. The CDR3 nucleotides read TGTGCCAGCAGCGTAGCTGGACACTATCAGCCCCAGCATTTT. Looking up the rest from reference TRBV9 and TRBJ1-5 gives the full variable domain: DSGVTQTPKHLITATGQRVTLRCSPRSGDLSVYWYQQSLDQGLQFLIQYYNGEERAKGNILERFSAQQFPDLHSELNLSSLELGDSALYFCASSVAGHYQPQHFGDGTRLSIL.

DNA of the CDR3: TGTGCCAGCAGTTTAGTCAACGGGGGCTACGAGCAGTACTTC. Its protein product is CASSLVNGGYEQYF. The chain is built from TRBV27 and TRBJ2-7, with a tentative D call TRBD2 (6 bases). The V and J ends lost 2 bases and 3 bases respectively, with 11 bases between them. The CDR3 is made up of 14 amino acids. Germline CDR1 MNHEY, CDR2 SMNVEV (reference sequence).

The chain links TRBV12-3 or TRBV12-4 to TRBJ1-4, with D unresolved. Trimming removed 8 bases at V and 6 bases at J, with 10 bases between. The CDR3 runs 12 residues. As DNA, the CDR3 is TGTGCCAGCGGAGGGATGGATGAAAAACTGTTTTTT. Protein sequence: CASGGMDEKLFF.

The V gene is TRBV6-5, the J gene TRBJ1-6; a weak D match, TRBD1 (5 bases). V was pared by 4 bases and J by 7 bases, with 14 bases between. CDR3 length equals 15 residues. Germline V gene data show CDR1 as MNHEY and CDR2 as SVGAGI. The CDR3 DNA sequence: TGTGCCAGCAGTTCCCTCGGGCGGGGGAATTCACCCCTCCACTTT. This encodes CASSSLGRGNSPLHF.

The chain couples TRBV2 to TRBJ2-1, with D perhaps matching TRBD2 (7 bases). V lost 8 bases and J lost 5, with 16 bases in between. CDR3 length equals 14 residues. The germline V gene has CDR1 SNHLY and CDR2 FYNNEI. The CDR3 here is CASGGAADHNEQFF. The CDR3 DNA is TGTGCCAGCGGGGGGGCTGCCGACCACAATGAGCAGTTCTTC.

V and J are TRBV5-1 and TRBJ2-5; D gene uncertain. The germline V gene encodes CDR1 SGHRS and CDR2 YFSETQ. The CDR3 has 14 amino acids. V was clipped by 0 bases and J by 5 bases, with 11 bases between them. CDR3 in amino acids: CASSLDLLRETQYF. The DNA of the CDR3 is TGCGCCAGCAGCTTGGACCTACTCAGGGAGACCCAGTACTTC.

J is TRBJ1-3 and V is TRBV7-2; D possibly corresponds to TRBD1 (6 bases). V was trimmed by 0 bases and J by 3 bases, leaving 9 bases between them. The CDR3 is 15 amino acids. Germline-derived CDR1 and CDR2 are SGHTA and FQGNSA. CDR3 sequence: CASSLANRVGNTIYF. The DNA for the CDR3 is TGTGCCAGCAGCTTAGCGAACAGGGTTGGAAACACCATATATTTT.

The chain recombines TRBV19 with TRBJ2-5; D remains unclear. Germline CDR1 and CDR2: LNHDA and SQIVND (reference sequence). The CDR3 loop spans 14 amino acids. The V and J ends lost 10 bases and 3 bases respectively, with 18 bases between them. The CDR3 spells CATAPTFSKETQYF. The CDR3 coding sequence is TGTGCCACCGCCCCCACTTTTTCCAAAGAGACCCAGTACTTC.

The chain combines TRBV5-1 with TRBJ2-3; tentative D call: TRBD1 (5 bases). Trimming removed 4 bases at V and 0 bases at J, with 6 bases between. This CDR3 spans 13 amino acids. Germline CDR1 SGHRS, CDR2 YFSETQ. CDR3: CASSRQSTDTQYF. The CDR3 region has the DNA TGCGCCAGCAGCCGACAGAGCACAGATACGCAGTATTTT.

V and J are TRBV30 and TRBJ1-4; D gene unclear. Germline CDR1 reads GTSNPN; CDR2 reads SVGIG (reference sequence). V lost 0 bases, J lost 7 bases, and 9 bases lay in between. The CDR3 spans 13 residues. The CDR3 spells CAWSVSLFEKLFF. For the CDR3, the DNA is TGTGCCTGGAGTGTAAGCCTTTTTGAAAAACTGTTTTTT.

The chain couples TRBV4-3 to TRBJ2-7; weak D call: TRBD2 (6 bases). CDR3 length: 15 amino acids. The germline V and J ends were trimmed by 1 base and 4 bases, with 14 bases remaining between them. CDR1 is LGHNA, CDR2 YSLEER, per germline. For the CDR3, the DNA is TGCGCCAGCAGCCAAGGGGGCGGAGGGTCATACGAGCAGTACTTC. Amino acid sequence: CASSQGGGGSYEQYF.

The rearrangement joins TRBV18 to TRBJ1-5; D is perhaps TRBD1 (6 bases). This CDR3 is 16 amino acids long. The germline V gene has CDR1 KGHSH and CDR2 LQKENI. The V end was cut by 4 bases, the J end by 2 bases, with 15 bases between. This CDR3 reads CASSLTQGIGNQPQHF. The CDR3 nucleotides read TGTGCCAGCTCACTTACACAGGGTATCGGCAATCAGCCCCAGCATTTT.

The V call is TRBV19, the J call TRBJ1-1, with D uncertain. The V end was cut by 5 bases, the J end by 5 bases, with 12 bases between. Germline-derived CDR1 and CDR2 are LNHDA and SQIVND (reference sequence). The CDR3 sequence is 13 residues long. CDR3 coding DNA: TGTGCCAGTAGTTGGTGGGGAGGGACTGAAGCTTTCTTT. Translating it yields CASSWWGGTEAFF.

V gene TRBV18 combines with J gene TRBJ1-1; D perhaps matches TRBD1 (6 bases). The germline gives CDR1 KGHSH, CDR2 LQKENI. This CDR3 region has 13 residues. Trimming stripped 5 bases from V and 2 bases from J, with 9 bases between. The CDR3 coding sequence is TGTGCCAGCTCAGGGGACACTAACACTGAAGCTTTCTTT. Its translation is CASSGDTNTEAFF.

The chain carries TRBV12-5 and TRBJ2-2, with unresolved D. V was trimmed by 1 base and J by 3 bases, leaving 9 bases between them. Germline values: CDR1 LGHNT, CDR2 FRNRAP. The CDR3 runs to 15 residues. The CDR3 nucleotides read TGTGCTAGTGGTTTGGCGCCAGGATACACCGGGGAGCTGTTTTTT. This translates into CASGLAPGYTGELFF.

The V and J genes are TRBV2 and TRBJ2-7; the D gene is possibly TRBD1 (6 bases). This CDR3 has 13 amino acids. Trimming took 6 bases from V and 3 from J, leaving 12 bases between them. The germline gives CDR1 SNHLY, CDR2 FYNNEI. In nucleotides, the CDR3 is TGTGCCAGCAGCCGGCAGGGGAACTACGAGCAGTACTTC. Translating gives CASSRQGNYEQYF.

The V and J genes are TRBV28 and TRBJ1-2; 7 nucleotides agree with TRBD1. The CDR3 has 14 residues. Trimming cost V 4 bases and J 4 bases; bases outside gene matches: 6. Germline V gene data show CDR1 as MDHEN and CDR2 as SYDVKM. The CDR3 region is CASSSFRDSYGYTF. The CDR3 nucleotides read TGTGCCAGCAGTTCATTCCGGGACAGCTATGGCTACACCTTC.

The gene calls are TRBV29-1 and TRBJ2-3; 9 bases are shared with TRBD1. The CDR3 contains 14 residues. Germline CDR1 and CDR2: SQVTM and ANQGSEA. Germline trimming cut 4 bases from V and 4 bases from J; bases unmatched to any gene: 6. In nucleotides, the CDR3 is TGCAGCGTTGGGGACAGGGTAAGGGCAGATACGCAGTATTTT. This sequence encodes CSVGDRVRADTQYF.

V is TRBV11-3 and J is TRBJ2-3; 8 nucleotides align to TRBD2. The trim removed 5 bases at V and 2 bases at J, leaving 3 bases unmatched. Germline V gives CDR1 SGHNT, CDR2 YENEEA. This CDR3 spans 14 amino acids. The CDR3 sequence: CASSRGGHTDTQYF. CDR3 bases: TGTGCCAGCAGCCGCGGGGGGCACACAGATACGCAGTATTTT.

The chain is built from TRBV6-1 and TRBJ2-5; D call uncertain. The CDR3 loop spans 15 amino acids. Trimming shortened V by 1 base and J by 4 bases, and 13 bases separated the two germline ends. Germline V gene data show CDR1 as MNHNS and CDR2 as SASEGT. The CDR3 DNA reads TGTGCCAGCAGTGAAGGGATTAGACTTCCAGAGACCCAGTACTTC. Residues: CASSEGIRLPETQYF.

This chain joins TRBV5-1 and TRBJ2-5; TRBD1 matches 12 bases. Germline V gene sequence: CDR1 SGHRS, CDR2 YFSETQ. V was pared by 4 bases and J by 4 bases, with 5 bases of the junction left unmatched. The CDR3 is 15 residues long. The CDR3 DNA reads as TGCGCCAGCAGCCCGGGACAGGGGGCAGGAGAGACCCAGTACTTC. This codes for CASSPGQGAGETQYF.

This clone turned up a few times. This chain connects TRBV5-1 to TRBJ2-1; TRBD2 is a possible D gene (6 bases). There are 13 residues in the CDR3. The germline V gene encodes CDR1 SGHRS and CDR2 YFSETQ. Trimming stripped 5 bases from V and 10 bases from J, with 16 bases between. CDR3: CASRPLGGGEQFF. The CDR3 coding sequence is TGCGCCAGCAGGCCCCTGGGTGGGGGGGAGCAGTTCTTC.

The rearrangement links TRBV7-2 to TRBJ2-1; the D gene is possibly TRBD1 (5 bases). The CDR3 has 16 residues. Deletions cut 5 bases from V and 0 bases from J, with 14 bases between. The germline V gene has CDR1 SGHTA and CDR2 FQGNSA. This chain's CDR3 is CASSQLGQSSYNEQFF. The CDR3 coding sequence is TGTGCCAGCAGCCAATTGGGGCAGAGCTCCTACAATGAGCAGTTCTTC.

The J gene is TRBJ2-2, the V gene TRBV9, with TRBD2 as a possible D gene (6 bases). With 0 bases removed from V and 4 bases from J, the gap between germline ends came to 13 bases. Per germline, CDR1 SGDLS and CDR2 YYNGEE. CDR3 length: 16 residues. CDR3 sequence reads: CASSVEVAGITGELFF. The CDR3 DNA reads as TGTGCCAGCAGCGTAGAGGTGGCGGGGATCACCGGGGAGCTGTTTTTT. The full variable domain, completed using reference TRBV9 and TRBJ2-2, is DSGVTQTPKHLITATGQRVTLRCSPRSGDLSVYWYQQSLDQGLQFLIQYYNGEERAKGNILERFSAQQFPDLHSELNLSSLELGDSALYFCASSVEVAGITGELFFGEGSRLTVL.

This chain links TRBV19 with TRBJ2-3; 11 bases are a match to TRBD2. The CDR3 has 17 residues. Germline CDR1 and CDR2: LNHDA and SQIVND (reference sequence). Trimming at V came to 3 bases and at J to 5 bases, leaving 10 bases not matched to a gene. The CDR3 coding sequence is TGTGCCAGTAGTATTGGTCGGACTAGCGGGCCGGGAGATACGCAGTATTTT. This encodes CASSIGRTSGPGDTQYF.